A selection of T cell receptor beta chains follows, all from one sample in a study of cytomegalovirus exposure and HLA in healthy donors. TCRdb's table, derived via immunoSEQ multiplex PCR, lists solely in-frame clones and lacks some. Of 210,000 or so clones listed, 76% were seen once; the top ten hold roughly 0.6%. Sample: PBMCs. The receptor source for this set is a man in his late teens or twenties in good health and CMV-seronegative. CDR3s include the opening cysteine and the closing phenylalanine or tryptophan. D genes are given only for firm matches. Part of the rows lack a size; the others show once, few, many or a class for expanded clones.

J: TRBJ2-7
D: -
V: TRBV7-3
size: -
DNA: TGTGCCAGCAGCCCCTCGGGTACCTACGAGCAGTACTTC
CDR3: CASSPSGTYEQYF

J: TRBJ1-2
D: -
V: TRBV29-1
size: -
DNA: TGCAGCGCCCGAGGGGGGGCCCTAGGCTATGGCTACACCTTC
CDR3: CSARGGALGYGYTF

J: TRBJ2-6
D: TRBD1
V: TRBV19
size: -
DNA: TGTGCCAGTAGCCCATTGACAGGGGGATCTGGGGCCAACGTCCTGACTTTC
CDR3: CASSPLTGGSGANVLTF

J: TRBJ2-1
D: -
V: TRBV5-8
size: -
DNA: TGTGCCAGCTTCGAGGATGGCAATGAGCAGTTCTTC
CDR3: CASFEDGNEQFF

J: TRBJ2-7
D: -
V: TRBV6-5
size: -
DNA: TGTGCCAGCAGTTACGGGGCCGGGACTGCGACCTACGAGCAGTACTTC
CDR3: CASSYGAGTATYEQYF

J: TRBJ2-3
D: -
V: TRBV13
size: -
DNA: TGTGCCAGCAGCCACCCCCTCAGCGGACGGAGCACAGATACGCAGTATTTT
CDR3: CASSHPLSGRSTDTQYF

J: TRBJ2-7
D: -
V: TRBV11-2
size: -
DNA: TGTGCCAGCAGCTTAGGGTACGGGAACTCCTACGAGCAGTACTTC
CDR3: CASSLGYGNSYEQYF

J: TRBJ1-2
D: -
V: TRBV30
size: -
DNA: TGTGCCTGGAGTACAGGGTTAGTCTATGGCTACACCTTC
CDR3: CAWSTGLVYGYTF

J: TRBJ2-1
D: -
V: TRBV9
size: -
DNA: TGTGCCAGCAGTCGGCGGGGCTACAATGAGCAGTTCTTC
CDR3: CASSRRGYNEQFF

J: TRBJ1-2
D: -
V: TRBV9
size: -
DNA: TGTGCCAGCAGCGCCCCAGGGGTTCGAGGACTTGGCTACACCTTC
CDR3: CASSAPGVRGLGYTF

J: TRBJ1-6
D: -
V: TRBV5-4
size: -
DNA: TGTGCCAGCACCATAGCAGGGGCCGTTTTGGGTTCACCCCTCCACTTT
CDR3: CASTIAGAVLGSPLHF

J: TRBJ2-3
D: -
V: TRBV2
size: -
DNA: TGTGCCAGCAGTGAAGTTTCTAGCCCAGATACGCAGTATTTT
CDR3: CASSEVSSPDTQYF

J: TRBJ2-7
D: -
V: TRBV29-1
size: -
DNA: TGCAGCGTTTCGAGGTCTCTGCTCGAGCAGTACTTC
CDR3: CSVSRSLLEQYF

J: TRBJ2-7
D: TRBD2
V: TRBV7-9
size: -
DNA: TGTGCCAGCAGCTTAGCTCGGGATAGCGGGACCTCCTACGAGCAGTACTTC
CDR3: CASSLARDSGTSYEQYF

J: TRBJ1-1
D: -
V: TRBV19
size: -
DNA: TGTGCCAGTAGTACGGTCGGCGGGTCCGGTGAAGCTTTCTTT
CDR3: CASSTVGGSGEAFF

J: TRBJ1-1
D: -
V: TRBV9
size: -
DNA: TGTGCCAGCAGTCCACTCAAGGGGAAGGGAAAAATGAACACTGAAGCTTTCTTT
CDR3: CASSPLKGKGKMNTEAFF

J: TRBJ2-3
D: -
V: TRBV9
size: -
DNA: TGTGCCAGCAGCGTCTACGACACAGGCACAGATACGCAGTATTTT
CDR3: CASSVYDTGTDTQYF

J: TRBJ2-5
D: -
V: TRBV7-3
size: -
DNA: TGTGCCAGCAGCTTAATGGGCGGGGAGGAGACCCAGTACTTC
CDR3: CASSLMGGEETQYF

J: TRBJ2-5
D: -
V: TRBV4-1
size: -
DNA: TGCGCCAGCAGCCTAACCCCGGGACTTGGGACCCAGTACTTC
CDR3: CASSLTPGLGTQYF

J: TRBJ2-3
D: -
V: TRBV11-2
size: -
DNA: TGTGCCAGCAGCTTAGATCCATCAGATACGCAGTATTTT
CDR3: CASSLDPSDTQYF

J: TRBJ1-2
D: TRBD1
V: TRBV9
size: -
DNA: TGTGCCAGCAGTGCAAGTCAGGGGGCCTATGGCTACACCTTC
CDR3: CASSASQGAYGYTF

J: TRBJ2-1
D: TRBD2
V: TRBV4-2
size: -
DNA: TGTGCCAGCAGGTTGACTAGCGTAGAGCCCTACGGTGAGCAGTTCTTC
CDR3: CASRLTSVEPYGEQFF

J: TRBJ2-7
D: -
V: TRBV30
size: -
DNA: TGTGCCTGGGTTCGTGGGGACATTAACGAGCAGTACTTC
CDR3: CAWVRGDINEQYF

J: TRBJ1-2
D: -
V: TRBV25-1
size: -
DNA: TGTGCCAGCAGTGAGGTTGGGAGCGGGAGCTATGGCTACACCTTC
CDR3: CASSEVGSGSYGYTF

J: TRBJ2-5
D: TRBD2
V: TRBV27
size: -
DNA: TGTGCCAGCAGCAGGTGGACTAGCGGGAGGGGGGGTGAGACCCAGTACTTC
CDR3: CASSRWTSGRGGETQYF

J: TRBJ2-1
D: -
V: TRBV6-1
size: -
DNA: TGTGCCAGCAGTGAAGCGATCAGCGAAGCCTACAATGAGCAGTTCTTC
CDR3: CASSEAISEAYNEQFF

J: TRBJ2-7
D: TRBD1
V: TRBV9
size: -
DNA: TGTGCCAGCAGCGTAGGGGGACAGGGTGGGAACGAGCAGTACTTC
CDR3: CASSVGGQGGNEQYF

J: TRBJ2-3
D: TRBD2
V: TRBV6-1
size: -
DNA: TGTGCCAGCAGTGAAGCGCGGAGCATTTTCGAGGGAGGGCCGACAGATACGCAGTATTTT
CDR3: CASSEARSIFEGGPTDTQYF

J: TRBJ1-2
D: -
V: TRBV4-2
size: -
DNA: TGTGCCAGCAGCCTTGACGGGTATGGCTACACCTTC
CDR3: CASSLDGYGYTF

J: TRBJ2-3
D: TRBD2
V: TRBV7-9
size: few
DNA: TGTGCCAGCAGGCAATCGGGACTAGTCGTAGATACGCAGTATTTT
CDR3: CASRQSGLVVDTQYF

J: TRBJ2-1
D: -
V: TRBV5-1
size: -
DNA: TGCGCCAGCAGCTTGGGGCAGGGTAATAGAGACAATGAGCAGTTCTTC
CDR3: CASSLGQGNRDNEQFF

J: TRBJ1-4
D: TRBD1
V: TRBV28
size: few
DNA: TGTGCCAGCAGTTTACGTGGACAGGGGCATGAAAAACTGTTTTTT
CDR3: CASSLRGQGHEKLFF

J: TRBJ1-2
D: TRBD1
V: TRBV5-4
size: -
DNA: TGTGCCAGCAGTCGGGACAGGGGGGGCTATGGCTACACCTTC
CDR3: CASSRDRGGYGYTF